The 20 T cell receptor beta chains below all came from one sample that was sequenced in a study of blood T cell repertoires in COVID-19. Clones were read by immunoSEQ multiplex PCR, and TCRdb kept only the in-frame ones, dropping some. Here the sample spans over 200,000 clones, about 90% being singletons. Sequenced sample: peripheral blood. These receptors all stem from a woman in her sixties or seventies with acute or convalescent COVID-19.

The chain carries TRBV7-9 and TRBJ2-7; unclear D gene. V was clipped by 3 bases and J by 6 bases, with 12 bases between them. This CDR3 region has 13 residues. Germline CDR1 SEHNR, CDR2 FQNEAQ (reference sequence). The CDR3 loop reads CASSFFTTGEQYF. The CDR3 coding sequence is TGTGCCAGCAGCTTTTTCACCACGGGCGAGCAGTACTTC.

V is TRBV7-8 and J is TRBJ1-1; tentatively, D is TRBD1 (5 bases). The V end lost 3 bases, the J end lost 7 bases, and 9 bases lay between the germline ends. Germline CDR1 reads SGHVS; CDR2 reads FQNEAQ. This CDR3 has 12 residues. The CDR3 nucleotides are TGTGCCAGCAGCTTTGCCGACAGTGAAGCTTTCTTT. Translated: CASSFADSEAFF.

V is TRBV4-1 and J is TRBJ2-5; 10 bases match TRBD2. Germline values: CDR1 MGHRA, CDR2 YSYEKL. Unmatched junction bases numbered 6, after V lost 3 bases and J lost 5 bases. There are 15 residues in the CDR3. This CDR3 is CASSHLAGVGETQYF. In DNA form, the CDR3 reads TGCGCCAGCAGCCACCTAGCGGGAGTAGGTGAGACCCAGTACTTC.

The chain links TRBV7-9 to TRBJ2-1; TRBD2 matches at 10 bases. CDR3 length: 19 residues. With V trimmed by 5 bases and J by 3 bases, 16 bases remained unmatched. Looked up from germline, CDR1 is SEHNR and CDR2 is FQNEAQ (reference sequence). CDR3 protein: CASSRPGTSGDAYYNEQFF. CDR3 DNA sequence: TGTGCCAGCAGCAGACCCGGAACTAGCGGGGACGCCTACTACAATGAGCAGTTCTTC.

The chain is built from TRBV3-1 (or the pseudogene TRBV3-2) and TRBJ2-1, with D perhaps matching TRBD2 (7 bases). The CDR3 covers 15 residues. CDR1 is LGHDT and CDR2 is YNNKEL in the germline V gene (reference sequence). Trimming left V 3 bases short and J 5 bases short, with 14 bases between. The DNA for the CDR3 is TGTGCCAGCAGCCAGTTGGGGGGGGCAGACAATGAGCAGTTCTTC. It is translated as CASSQLGGADNEQFF.

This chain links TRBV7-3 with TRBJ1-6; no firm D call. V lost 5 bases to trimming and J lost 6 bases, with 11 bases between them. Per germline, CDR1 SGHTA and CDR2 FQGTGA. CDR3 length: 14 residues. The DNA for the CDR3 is TGTGCCAGCAGCCCCGGAGGGATTAATTCACCCCTCCACTTT. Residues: CASSPGGINSPLHF. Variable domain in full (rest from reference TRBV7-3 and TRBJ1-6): GAGVSQTPSNKVTEKGKYVELRCDPISGHTALYWYRQSLGQGPEFLIYFQGTGAADDSGLPNDRFFAVRPEGSVSTLKIQRTERGDSAVYLCASSPGGINSPLHFGNGTRLTVT.

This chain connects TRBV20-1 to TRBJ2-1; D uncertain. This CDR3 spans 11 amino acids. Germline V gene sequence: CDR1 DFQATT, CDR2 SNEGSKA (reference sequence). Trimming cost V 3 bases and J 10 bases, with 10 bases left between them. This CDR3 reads CSASSYEEQFF. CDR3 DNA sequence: TGCAGTGCTAGTAGCTACGAAGAGCAGTTCTTC.

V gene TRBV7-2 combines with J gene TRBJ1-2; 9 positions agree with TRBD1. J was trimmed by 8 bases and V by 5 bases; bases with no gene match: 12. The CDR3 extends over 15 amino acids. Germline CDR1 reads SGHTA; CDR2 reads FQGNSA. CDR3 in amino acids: CASSGTSGTGIGYTF. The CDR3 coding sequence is TGTGCCAGCAGCGGCACTTCCGGGACAGGGATCGGCTACACCTTC.

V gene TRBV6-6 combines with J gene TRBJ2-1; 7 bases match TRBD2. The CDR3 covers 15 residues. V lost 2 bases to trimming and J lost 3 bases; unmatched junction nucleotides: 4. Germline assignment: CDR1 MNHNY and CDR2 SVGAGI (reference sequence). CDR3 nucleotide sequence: TGTGCCAGCAGTTACGGGGGGGAGGTCTACAATGAGCAGTTCTTC. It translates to CASSYGGEVYNEQFF.

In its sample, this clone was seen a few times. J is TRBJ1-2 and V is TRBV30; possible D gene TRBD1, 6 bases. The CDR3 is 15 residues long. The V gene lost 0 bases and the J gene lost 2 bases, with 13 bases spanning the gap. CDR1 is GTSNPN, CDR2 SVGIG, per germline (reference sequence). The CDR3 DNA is TGTGCCTGGAGTGTGGTTCACAGGGCGAACTATGGCTACACCTTC. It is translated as CAWSVVHRANYGYTF.

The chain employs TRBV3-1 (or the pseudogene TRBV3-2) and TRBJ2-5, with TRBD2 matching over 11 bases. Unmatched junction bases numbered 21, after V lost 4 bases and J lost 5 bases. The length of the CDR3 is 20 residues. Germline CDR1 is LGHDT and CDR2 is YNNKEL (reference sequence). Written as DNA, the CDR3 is TGTGCCAGCAGCCTCAGTAAAGGGCTAGCGGGGGGCCGGAATAGTGAGACCCAGTACTTC. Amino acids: CASSLSKGLAGGRNSETQYF.

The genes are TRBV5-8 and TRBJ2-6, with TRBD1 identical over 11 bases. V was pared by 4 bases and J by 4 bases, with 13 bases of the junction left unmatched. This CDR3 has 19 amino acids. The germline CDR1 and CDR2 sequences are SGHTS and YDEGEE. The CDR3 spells CASSPHRTGGASGANVLTF. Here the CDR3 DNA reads TGTGCCAGCAGCCCACATAGGACAGGGGGCGCGTCCGGGGCCAACGTCCTGACTTTC.

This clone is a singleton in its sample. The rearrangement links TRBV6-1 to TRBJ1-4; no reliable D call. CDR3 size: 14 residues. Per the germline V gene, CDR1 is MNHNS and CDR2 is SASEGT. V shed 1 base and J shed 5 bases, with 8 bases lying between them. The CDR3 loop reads CASSEVKLNEKLFF. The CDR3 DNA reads TGTGCCAGCAGTGAAGTCAAACTAAATGAAAAACTGTTTTTT.

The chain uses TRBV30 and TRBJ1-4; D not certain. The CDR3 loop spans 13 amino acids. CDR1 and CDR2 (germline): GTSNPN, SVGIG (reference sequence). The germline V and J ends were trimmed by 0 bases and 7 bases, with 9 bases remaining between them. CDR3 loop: CAWSVRVGEKLFF. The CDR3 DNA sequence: TGTGCCTGGAGTGTACGGGTGGGTGAAAAACTGTTTTTT.

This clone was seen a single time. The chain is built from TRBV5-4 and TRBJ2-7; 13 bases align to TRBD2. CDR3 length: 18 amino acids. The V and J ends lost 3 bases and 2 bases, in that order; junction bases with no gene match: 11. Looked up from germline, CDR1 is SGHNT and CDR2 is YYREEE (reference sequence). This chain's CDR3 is CASSYGATSGGKTYEQYF. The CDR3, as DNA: TGTGCCAGCAGCTATGGGGCGACTAGCGGGGGGAAAACCTACGAGCAGTACTTC.

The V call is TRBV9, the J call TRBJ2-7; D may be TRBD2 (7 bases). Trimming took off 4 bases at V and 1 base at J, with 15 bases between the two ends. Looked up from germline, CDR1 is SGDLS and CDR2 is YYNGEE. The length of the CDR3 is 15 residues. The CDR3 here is CASSPGASGSYEQYF. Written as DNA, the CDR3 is TGTGCCAGCAGCCCAGGGGCTAGCGGATCCTACGAGCAGTACTTC.

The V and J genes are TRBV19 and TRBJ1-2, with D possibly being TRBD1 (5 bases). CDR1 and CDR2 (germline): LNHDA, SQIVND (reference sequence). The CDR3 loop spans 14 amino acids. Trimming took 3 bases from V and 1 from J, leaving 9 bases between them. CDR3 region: CASSIPRVNYGYTF. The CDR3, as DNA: TGTGCCAGTAGTATTCCCAGGGTTAACTATGGCTACACCTTC.

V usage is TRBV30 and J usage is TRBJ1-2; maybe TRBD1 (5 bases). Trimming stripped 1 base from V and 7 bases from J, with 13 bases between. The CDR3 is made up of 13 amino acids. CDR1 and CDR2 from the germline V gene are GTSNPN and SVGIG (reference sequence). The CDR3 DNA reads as TGTGCCTGGAGTGAAGGGGCCGGGTCTGGCTACACCTTC. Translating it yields CAWSEGAGSGYTF.

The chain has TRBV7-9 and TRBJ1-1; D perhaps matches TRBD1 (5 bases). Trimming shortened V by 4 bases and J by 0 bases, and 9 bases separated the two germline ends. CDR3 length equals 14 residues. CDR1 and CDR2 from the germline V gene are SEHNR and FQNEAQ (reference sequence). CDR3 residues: CASSWRGMNTEAFF. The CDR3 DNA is TGTGCCAGCAGCTGGCGGGGCATGAACACTGAAGCTTTCTTT.

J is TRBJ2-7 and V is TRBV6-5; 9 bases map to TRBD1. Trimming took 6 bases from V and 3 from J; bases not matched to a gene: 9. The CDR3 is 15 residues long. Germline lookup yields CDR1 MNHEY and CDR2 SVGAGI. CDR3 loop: CASRAGTGFYYEQYF. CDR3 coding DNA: TGTGCCAGCAGGGCGGGGACAGGGTTTTACTACGAGCAGTACTTC.